This TCR beta chain was sequenced in a study of CD8+ T cells in alopecia areata. Findings and caveats of the study: Scalp repertoires also include resident alphabeta T cells from normal skin.

Following extraction, RNA underwent reverse transcription to cDNA, which served as the sequencing template. Clones were read by immunoSEQ multiplex PCR, and TCRdb kept only the in-frame ones, dropping some. The profile shows over 150,000 clones, around 59% of them singletons. V lost 5 bases and J lost 4, with 19 bases in between. Looked up from germline, CDR1 is SEHNR and CDR2 is FQNEAQ (reference sequence). CDR3 length: 16 amino acids. Specified treatment: oral pan-JAK inhibitor, 5-10 mg twice daily. A FACSAria was used to sort CD4+ and CD8+ T cells. These cells came from PBMCs. As regards this clone: Its antigen is undetermined.

The gene calls are TRBV7-9 and TRBJ2-3; D unresolved. This sample comprised CD4+ T cells sorted from blood, obtained at week 24, from a patient treated with tofacitinib. This receptor was identified in a human donor with alopecia areata. The CDR3 loop reads CASSGTIRVESDTQYF. CDR3 nucleotide sequence: TGTGCCAGCAGCGGAACTATTAGGGTGGAGTCAGATACGCAGTATTTT.